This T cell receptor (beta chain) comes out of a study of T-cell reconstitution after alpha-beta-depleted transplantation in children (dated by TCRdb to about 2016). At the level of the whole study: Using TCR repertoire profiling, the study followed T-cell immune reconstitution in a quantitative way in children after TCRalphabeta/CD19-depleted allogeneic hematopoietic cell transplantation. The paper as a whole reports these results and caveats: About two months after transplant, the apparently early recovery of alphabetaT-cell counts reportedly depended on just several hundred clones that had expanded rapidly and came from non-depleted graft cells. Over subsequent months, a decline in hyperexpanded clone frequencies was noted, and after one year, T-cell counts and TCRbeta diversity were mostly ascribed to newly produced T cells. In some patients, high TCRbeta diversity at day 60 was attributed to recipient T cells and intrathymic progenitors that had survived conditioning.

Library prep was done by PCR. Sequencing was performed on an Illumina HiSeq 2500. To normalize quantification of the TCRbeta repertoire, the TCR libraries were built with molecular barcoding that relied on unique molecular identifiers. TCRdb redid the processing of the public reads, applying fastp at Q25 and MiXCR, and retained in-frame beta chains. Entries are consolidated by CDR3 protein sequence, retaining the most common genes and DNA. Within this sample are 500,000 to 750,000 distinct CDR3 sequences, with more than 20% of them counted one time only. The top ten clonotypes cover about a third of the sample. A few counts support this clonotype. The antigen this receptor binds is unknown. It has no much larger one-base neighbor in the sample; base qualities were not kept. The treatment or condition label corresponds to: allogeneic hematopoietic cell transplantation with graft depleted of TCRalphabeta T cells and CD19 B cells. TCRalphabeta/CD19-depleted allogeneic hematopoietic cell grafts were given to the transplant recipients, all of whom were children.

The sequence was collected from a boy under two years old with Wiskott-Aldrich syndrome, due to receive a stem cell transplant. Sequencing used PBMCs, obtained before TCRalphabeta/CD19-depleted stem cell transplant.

For the CDR3, the sequence is CSARDSTSGGTDTQYF. DNA sequence: TGCAGTGCTAGAGACTCGACGTCCGGGGGCACAGATACGCAGTATTTT. The rearranged segments are TRBV20-1 and TRBJ2-3; a weak D assignment points to TRBD2 (5 bases agree). The junction shows trimming of 0 bases on V and 1 base on J, plus 14 bases between the germline ends. The cysteine opens and the phenylalanine closes a CDR3 of 16 amino acids. Just the 48-base CDR3 DNA is kept, in frame starting at base 1. For CDR1 and CDR2, the germline V gene (reference sequence) lists DFQATT and SNEGSKA.